Included here is one T cell receptor (beta chain) sequence, with context. Its antigen has not been determined. No base quality information exists; no much larger clone differs at one position. The data belong to a study of radiation and T cells in renal cell carcinoma (dated by TCRdb to 2018 to 2021). About the investigation overall: In total, about 51 samples underwent TCR beta sequencing: roughly 26 tumors plus 27 peripheral blood samples. The last blood draw happened 4 weeks after radiation, timed to coincide with nephrectomy. In the 40 to 60 samples combined, some 4,100,000 unique CDR3 nucleotide sequences were found, encoding approximately 2,900,000 unique CDR3 amino acid sequences.

The immunoSEQ kit was used, according to the manufacturer's recommendations, to generate TCR beta libraries from genomic DNA. For library preparation, a first multiplex PCR was performed with proprietary primers, followed by a second PCR in which unique barcodes were added, and bead cleanups were performed after each round. Each sample batch included a kit-provided positive control reaction and a negative control reaction. The final libraries underwent checking on an Agilent 4200 TapeStation D1000 ScreenTape, volumetric pooling, and quantification by qPCR. Sequencing was performed on an Illumina NextSeq500 with a MidOutput 150-cycle cartridge, and 156 Read1 and 15 Index1 cycles were run with kit custom primers. The pooled library was loaded at about 0.98 pM, with a roughly 19% PhiX control spiked in. On the authors' methods: Vendor-processed data were analyzed in R, with a clonotype defined as all T cells sharing the same CDR3 nucleotide sequence. In the clone abundance analyses, frequencies in each sample were normalized to that sample's 10,000 most abundant clones. Public T cell clones, averaging fewer than five per sample, were removed before analysis. Tumor-enriched and baseline blood-enriched clonotypes were defined by at least a 32-fold difference in abundance between compartments. Clonotypes expanded or contracted between blood time points were identified with a beta-binomial differential abundance model. Similarity between tumor and blood repertoires was quantified using the Baroni-Urbani and Buser coefficient, and groups were compared with two-tailed Wilcoxon tests in R. The table was pulled from immuneACCESS by TCRdb, which kept in-frame rearrangements only. Such tables lose some clones; where checked, under half of the loss comes from unresolved V genes, and the rest has no known cause. V and J calls and clone size are those listed in that table; D and trimming were worked out from the DNA. The sample records around 29,000 clones, approximately 84% of which are singletons. Jointly, the top ten make up 33% of the sample.

What the authors observed across the whole study: Tracking of blood repertoire dynamics stopped at about 4 weeks after treatment, with no follow-up past that point. Top tumor clonotypes rose in blood from baseline to 2 weeks post-radiation, then contracted by 4 weeks, suggesting transient expansion of tumor-resident clones. No pretreatment tumor biopsies were available, so the baseline intratumoral presence of clonotypes could not be determined. The single-armed trial design could not address effects of radiation dose or scheduling on the TCR repertoire.

Deletion took 1 base off V and 11 bases off J, with a span of 14 bases between the germline ends. Based on the germline V gene, the CDR1 and CDR2 sequences are SGHTA and FQGNSA. The CDR3 spans 13 residues, from the cysteine through the phenylalanine. Only the CDR3 DNA stays, 39 bases, in frame from base 1. The time point label on this specimen signifies: blood 4 weeks post-SBRT, at nephrectomy. The sample's treatment or condition label is to be understood as: 15 Gy SBRT to primary tumor, nephrectomy 4 weeks later. The samples were obtained from a clinical trial, where primary renal cell carcinomas were treated with 15 Gy stereotactic body radiation therapy and then removed by nephrectomy 4 weeks afterward. To follow tumor-enriched clonotypes, peripheral blood was collected serially from radiation-treated patients at baseline and again at 2 weeks and 4 weeks after SBRT. Every patient's renal cell carcinoma showed clear cell pathology. The QIAamp DNA Blood Mini Kit (Qiagen) was used to prepare genomic DNA for TCR sequencing. Samples were included in the analyses only if all quality control checks were passed.

The sample in question was blood, obtained from a patient whose treatment included radiotherapy and nephrectomy. This receptor was obtained from a man between 60 and 70 years old with renal cell carcinoma. The rearrangement joined TRBV7-2 to TRBJ1-2, with the D gene too uncertain to name. The CDR3 corresponds to CASSLGGGVRYTF. The nucleotide sequence reads as follows: TGTGCCAGCAGCTTAGGTGGTGGGGTTAGATACACCTTC.